This note documents a single TCR beta chain sequence. Profiled with immunoSEQ multiplex PCR; TCRdb holds only in-frame clones, not every one. The sample carries 170,000 or so clones, 85% to 95% recorded once. The V end lost 4 bases, the J end lost 5 bases, and 13 bases lay between the germline ends. In germline, CDR1 is SNHLY, CDR2 FYNNEI. The CDR3 covers 14 residues. The data are from a study of control samples from healthy donors and cancer patients. Sequenced input: blood. The sequence was obtained from a man aged 18 to 30 in good health. The J gene is TRBJ2-3, the V gene TRBV2; no firm D call. CDR3 nucleotide sequence: TGTGCCAGCAGTGTCTCTCTGCGAGGAGATACGCAGTATTTT. Its protein is CASSVSLRGDTQYF.